This TCR beta chain was sequenced in a study of blood T cell dynamics during melanoma immunotherapy. Time point of the sample: pre-treatment baseline. Repertoires were generated with immunoSEQ multiplex PCR, while TCRdb's copy carries only in-frame clones and drops some. The sample consists of 10,000 to 15,000 clones, 85% to 90% of them appearing once. Trimming removed 6 bases at V and 8 bases at J, with 11 bases between. The CDR3 extends over 12 amino acids. Germline V CDR1 and CDR2: SNHLY, FYNNEI. Sequenced material: blood, taken from a patient treated with checkpoint blockade. This chain uses TRBV2 with TRBJ2-1, with D perhaps matching TRBD2 (5 bases). This receptor was taken from a human donor with melanoma. This CDR3 is CASSTRGDEQFF. As DNA, the CDR3 is TGTGCCAGCAGCACTAGAGGAGATGAGCAGTTCTTC.